These 29 T cell receptor beta chains were all obtained from the same sample, sequenced in a study of OX40 agonist ivuxolimab in advanced cancers. Measured with immunoSEQ multiplex PCR; TCRdb has only the in-frame clones, and not every one. The sample includes some 73,000 clones, 70% to 90% seen only once; the top ten take 0.6% to 0.8%. The material sequenced was CD4+ or CD8+ T cells sorted from blood, taken in a trial of the OX40 agonist ivuxolimab. These receptors were obtained from an adult with an advanced solid tumor such as melanoma, head and neck, liver or kidney cancer.

This rearrangement joins TRBV19 to TRBJ1-4; D gene unclear. Looked up from germline, CDR1 is LNHDA and CDR2 is SQIVND (reference sequence). The CDR3 is 13 residues long. The V and J ends lost 3 bases and 10 bases respectively, with 12 bases between them. CDR3 sequence (DNA): TGTGCCAGTAGTATCGGGCCAGGAGGAAAACTGTTTTTT. Its translation is CASSIGPGGKLFF.

A note on this clone: Other DNA sequences in this specimen translate into the identical CDR3. The V call is TRBV29-1, the J call TRBJ2-5; D unresolved. Germline loops: CDR1 SQVTM, CDR2 ANQGSEA. V gave up 1 base and J gave up 3 bases, with 9 bases separating them. The CDR3 length is 13 residues. The CDR3 DNA follows: TGCAGCGTTGAAGTGGTAGCTAAAGAGACCCAGTACTTC. This sequence encodes CSVEVVAKETQYF.

V and J are TRBV7-9 and TRBJ2-7; tentatively, D is TRBD1 or TRBD2 (5 bases each). Trimming left V 5 bases short and J 3 bases short, with 14 bases between. The germline V gene has CDR1 SEHNR and CDR2 FQNEAQ (reference sequence). CDR3 length equals 14 residues. Here the CDR3 reads CASSQGATGYEQYF. The DNA of the CDR3 is TGTGCCAGCAGCCAGGGAGCAACCGGCTACGAGCAGTACTTC.

This chain connects TRBV9 to TRBJ1-4, with 8 bases identical to TRBD1. Germline values: CDR1 SGDLS, CDR2 YYNGEE. The CDR3 length is 14 residues. V shed 4 bases and J 7 bases; nucleotides not matched to a gene: 6. CDR3: CASSRTGLGEKLFF. The CDR3 bases are TGTGCCAGCAGCAGGACAGGGCTCGGTGAAAAACTGTTTTTT.

This rearrangement joins TRBV6-1 to TRBJ2-7; 7 bases are shared with TRBD2. Germline V gives CDR1 MNHNS, CDR2 SASEGT. The junction had 9 bases not matched to a gene; V was cut back by 7 bases and J by 0 bases. The CDR3 is made up of 15 amino acids. The CDR3 nucleotides read TGTGCCAGCACCCAAATAGCGGGCAACTCCTACGAGCAGTACTTC. It is translated as CASTQIAGNSYEQYF.

In DNA, the CDR3 is TGCGCCAGCAGCTTGGCCCGGGCAGGGAACACAGATACGCAGTATTTT. Its translation: CASSLARAGNTDTQYF. The J gene is TRBJ2-3, the V gene TRBV5-1; a weak D match, TRBD1 (5 bases). V lost 0 bases, J lost 2 bases, and 13 bases lay in between. Germline V gene sequence: CDR1 SGHRS, CDR2 YFSETQ. CDR3 size: 16 residues.

The chain joins TRBV9 to TRBJ2-1; D may correspond to TRBD1 or TRBD2 (5 bases each). Per the germline V gene, CDR1 is SGDLS and CDR2 is YYNGEE. Trimming shortened V by 0 bases and J by 10 bases, and 17 bases separated the two germline ends. The CDR3 is made up of 15 amino acids. CDR3 nucleotides: TGTGCCAGCAGCGTAGTCGGGACCAACTTACAGGAGCAGTTCTTC. Translated: CASSVVGTNLQEQFF.

The chain employs TRBV9 and TRBJ2-1; D not resolved. The germline V and J ends were trimmed by 0 bases and 5 bases, with 6 bases remaining between them. The germline CDR1 and CDR2 sequences are SGDLS and YYNGEE. This CDR3 has 13 residues. The chain's CDR3 is CASSVGRNNEQFF. For the CDR3, the DNA is TGTGCCAGCAGCGTAGGCAGGAACAATGAGCAGTTCTTC.

This clone was counted a few times. The chain has TRBV4-1 and TRBJ2-7; TRBD2 matches at 7 bases. With 4 bases clipped from V and 4 bases from J, the junction kept 7 bases outside the gene matches. Looked up from germline, CDR1 is MGHRA and CDR2 is YSYEKL. The CDR3 consists of 14 residues. The CDR3: CASSPLSGKYEQYF. The CDR3, as DNA: TGCGCCAGCAGCCCCCTAAGCGGGAAATACGAGCAGTACTTC.

The chain recombines TRBV6-6 with TRBJ2-7, with 8 positions matching TRBD2. The CDR3 contains 13 residues. Per the germline V gene, CDR1 is MNHNY and CDR2 is SVGAGI (reference sequence). Trimming removed 4 bases from V and 6 bases from J; junction bases left unmatched: 5. CDR3: CASSSRGGVEQYF. DNA of the CDR3: TGTGCCAGCAGTTCCCGGGGGGGCGTCGAGCAGTACTTC.

The V call is TRBV11-2, the J call TRBJ2-1, with a weak D call TRBD2 (6 bases). Trimming took off 2 bases at V and 6 bases at J, with 11 bases between the two ends. In germline, CDR1 is SGHAT, CDR2 FQNNGV. The CDR3 is 14 residues long. In DNA, the CDR3 is TGTGCCAGCAGCTTATTGGGGGGTATCAATGAGCAGTTCTTC. Translated: CASSLLGGINEQFF.

This clone has more than one count but fewer than ten. The chain joins TRBV7-2 to TRBJ2-7, with D uncertain. Looked up from germline, CDR1 is SGHTA and CDR2 is FQGNSA. The CDR3 is 17 amino acids. Trimming stripped 0 bases from V and 0 bases from J, with 15 bases between. The CDR3 sequence is CASSLAPTARSSYEQYF. The CDR3 DNA follows: TGTGCCAGCAGCTTAGCGCCGACCGCTAGGAGCTCCTACGAGCAGTACTTC.

The rearrangement uses TRBV6-1 and TRBJ1-5, with TRBD1 as a possible D gene (5 bases). This CDR3 contains 13 residues. Germline V gene lookup returns CDR1 MNHNS and CDR2 SASEGT. V gave up 5 bases and J gave up 5 bases, with 10 bases separating them. The CDR3 DNA reads as TGTGCCAGCAGTTGGGGGTTTGATCAGCCCCAGCATTTT. The encoded protein is CASSWGFDQPQHF.

This chain uses TRBV4-1 with TRBJ1-6; 9 nucleotides align to TRBD1. CDR3 size: 19 residues. V was pared by 1 base and J by 9 bases, with 16 bases of the junction left unmatched. Per germline, CDR1 MGHRA and CDR2 YSYEKL. CDR3 DNA: TGCGCCAGCAGCCAAGTCCATTCCCGGGACAGGGCTGTTTCTTCACCCCTCCACTTT. This sequence encodes CASSQVHSRDRAVSSPLHF.

A single count supports this clone. V usage is TRBV7-2 and J usage is TRBJ1-2; 8 nucleotides line up with TRBD1. CDR3 length equals 15 residues. V shed 4 bases, J shed 5 bases, and the junction held 9 bases outside the gene matches. CDR1 and CDR2 from the germline V gene are SGHTA and FQGNSA. The CDR3 here is CASSYTIGQGYGYTF. The DNA of the CDR3 is TGTGCCAGCAGCTACACAATCGGACAGGGTTATGGCTACACCTTC.

The chain carries TRBV14 and TRBJ2-1; 15 bases map to TRBD2. The CDR3 runs to 18 residues. The trim removed 0 bases at V and 5 bases at J, leaving 5 bases unmatched. The germline V gene has CDR1 SGHDN and CDR2 FVKESK. As DNA, the CDR3 is TGTGCCAGCAGCCAAGAAGGGACTAGCGGGAGGATGAACAATGAGCAGTTCTTC. It encodes CASSQEGTSGRMNNEQFF.

V and J are TRBV6-5 and TRBJ1-6; D unresolved. Germline V gene lookup returns CDR1 MNHEY and CDR2 SVGAGI. The V and J ends lost 6 bases and 8 bases respectively, with 14 bases between them. The CDR3 is 14 residues long. CDR3 in amino acids: CASSRPPLYSPLHF. The DNA of the CDR3 is TGTGCCAGCAGCCGACCCCCTCTTTATTCACCCCTCCACTTT.

In nucleotides, the CDR3 is TGTGCCAGCAGCTCTCTTTTCTACGAGCAGTACTTC. This encodes CASSSLFYEQYF. V usage is TRBV7-2 and J usage is TRBJ2-7; D unclear. The CDR3 contains 12 residues. V lost 4 bases, J lost 3 bases, and 7 bases lay in between. Germline loops: CDR1 SGHTA, CDR2 FQGNSA.

With respect to this clone: Additional DNA sequences in this sample encode the identical CDR3. The chain carries TRBV19 and TRBJ2-7; 9 nucleotides line up with TRBD2. Germline V gene sequence: CDR1 LNHDA, CDR2 SQIVND (reference sequence). V lost 3 bases, J lost 1 base, and 1 base stayed unmatched. The CDR3 spans 14 residues. CDR3 in amino acids: CASSITSGSYEQYF. The CDR3 bases are TGTGCCAGTAGTATTACTAGCGGGTCCTACGAGCAGTACTTC.

This chain connects TRBV7-2 to TRBJ2-5; no reliable D call. Germline CDR1 and CDR2: SGHTA and FQGNSA. The CDR3 has 16 amino acids. Trimming stripped 3 bases from V and 1 base from J, with 15 bases between. CDR3 DNA sequence: TGTGCCAGCAGCTTCCGCACGAACAGCCGCCAAGAGACCCAGTACTTC. Translation: CASSFRTNSRQETQYF. The variable domain in full, completed from reference TRBV7-2 and TRBJ2-5, reads GAGVSQSPSNKVTEKGKDVELRCDPISGHTALYWYRQSLGQGLEFLIYFQGNSAPDKSGLPSDRFSAERTGGSVSTLTIQRTQQEDSAVYLCASSFRTNSRQETQYFGPGTRLLVL.

This chain links TRBV30 with TRBJ2-1, with D unresolved. Germline V gives CDR1 GTSNPN, CDR2 SVGIG (reference sequence). The V end was cut by 5 bases, the J end by 0 bases, with 17 bases between. This CDR3 spans 16 amino acids. The CDR3 sequence: CAWSLPPRGSYNEQFF. Here the CDR3 DNA reads TGTGCCTGGTCCTTACCCCCCAGAGGCTCCTACAATGAGCAGTTCTTC.

The rearrangement links TRBV10-2 to TRBJ2-5; no firm D call. CDR3 size: 12 residues. V dropped 5 bases and J dropped 0 bases, with 4 bases sitting between them. Looked up from germline, CDR1 is WSHSY and CDR2 is SAAADI. CDR3 sequence reads: CASSRNQETQYF. The CDR3 bases are TGCGCCAGCAGTCGGAACCAAGAGACCCAGTACTTC.

The rearrangement uses TRBV10-2 and TRBJ2-6; D is unresolved. The CDR3 is made up of 17 amino acids. V lost 5 bases, J lost 0 bases, and 14 bases lay in between. Germline CDR1 reads WSHSY; CDR2 reads SAAADI. As DNA, the CDR3 is TGCGCCAGCAGTCCACGCCTCGAAAGCTCTGGGGCCAACGTCCTGACTTTC. Translation: CASSPRLESSGANVLTF.

This chain links TRBV15 with TRBJ2-1; TRBD2 agrees at 12 bases. J was trimmed by 7 bases and V by 10 bases; bases with no gene match: 8. The V gene's germline CDR1 is LNHNV and CDR2 YYDKDF (reference sequence). The CDR3 spans 14 residues. The DNA for the CDR3 is TGTGCCAGCCGACTAGCGGGAGATAGGAATGAGCAGTTCTTC. It yields the protein CASRLAGDRNEQFF.

The chain joins TRBV6-5 to TRBJ1-4; D might be TRBD1 (5 bases). Trimming shortened V by 6 bases and J by 7 bases, and 15 bases separated the two germline ends. The CDR3 runs 14 residues. From germline, CDR1 is MNHEY and CDR2 SVGAGI. CDR3 amino acids: CASRAGGVFEKLFF. In nucleotides, the CDR3 is TGTGCCAGCAGAGCCGGGGGAGTTTTTGAAAAACTGTTTTTT.

The V and J genes are TRBV28 and TRBJ1-1; 7 nucleotides align to TRBD1. Germline V gives CDR1 MDHEN, CDR2 SYDVKM. This CDR3 spans 17 amino acids. Trimming removed 1 base from V and 0 bases from J; junction bases left unmatched: 8. The CDR3 loop is CASSLSPPGTVNTEAFF. The CDR3 DNA reads TGTGCCAGCAGTTTATCGCCCCCGGGGACAGTGAACACTGAAGCTTTCTTT.

A word on this clone: Other DNA variants within this sample encode the same CDR3. The chain links TRBV30 to TRBJ2-5; possibly TRBD2 for D (5 bases). The CDR3 is 13 residues long. The V gene's germline CDR1 is GTSNPN and CDR2 SVGIG (reference sequence). V was cut by 0 bases and J by 3 bases, with 8 bases left in between. CDR3 DNA sequence: TGTGCCTGGAGTGTAGGAGCGGAAGAGACCCAGTACTTC. Translation: CAWSVGAEETQYF. Using reference TRBV30 and TRBJ2-5 for the parts outside the CDR3, the full variable domain is SQTIHQWPATLVQPVGSPLSLECTVEGTSNPNLYWYRQAAGRGLQLLFYSVGIGQISSEVPQNLSASRPQDRQFILSSKKLLLSDSGFYLCAWSVGAEETQYFGPGTRLLVL.

The chain combines TRBV19 with TRBJ1-3, with D unresolved. V was pared by 5 bases and J by 1 base, with 6 bases between. The CDR3 contains 13 residues. Per the germline V gene, CDR1 is LNHDA and CDR2 is SQIVND (reference sequence). The CDR3 DNA reads as TGTGCCAGTAGTGCCTTTTCTGGAAACACCATATATTTT. Residues: CASSAFSGNTIYF.

V is TRBV11-2 and J is TRBJ2-5; 11 bases align to TRBD2. Germline assignment: CDR1 SGHAT and CDR2 FQNNGV. The CDR3 is made up of 15 amino acids. Unmatched junction bases numbered 4, after V lost 0 bases and J lost 7 bases. The CDR3 protein is CASSLDLAGGGTQYF. CDR3 sequence (DNA): TGTGCCAGCAGCTTAGACCTAGCGGGAGGTGGGACCCAGTACTTC.